A selection of T cell receptor beta chains follows, all from one sample in a study of identical twins. TCRdb re-analysed the 5' RACE reads in MiXCR, keeping a single row per CDR3 protein. The sample has approximately 190,000 distinct CDR3 sequences; about 15% are singletons. Another study also made use of these data, one on T cells expressing NK-cell markers.

Sequenced: CD8+ T cells sorted from blood. The receptors were gathered from a woman aged 18-35 years in good health. Each CDR3 is given with its conserved first and last residue. D genes are given only for firm matches. Some rows mark clone size as missing; the rest say once, few, many or name a class of expanded clone.

>few|TRBJ2-7|TRBD2|TRBV20-1
CSAGPGTSDYEQYF
TGCAGTGCTGGGCCTGGGACTAGCGACTACGAGCAGTACTTC
>NA|TRBJ1-1|TRBD1|TRBV13
CASSLDRGRPTEAFF
TGTGCCAGCAGCTTGGACAGGGGGCGGCCAACTGAAGCTTTCTTT
>NA|TRBJ1-2|NA|TRBV6-5
CASSYSNGRGYTF
TGTGCCAGCAGTTACTCGAACGGGCGCGGCTACACCTTC
>few|TRBJ2-1|TRBD2|TRBV7-2
CASSWGGGEQFF
TGTGCCAGCAGCTGGGGCGGGGGTGAGCAGTTCTTC
>NA|TRBJ2-2|NA|TRBV9
CASSVRVSGLDTGELFF
TGTGCCAGCAGCGTGAGAGTTTCAGGGCTCGACACCGGGGAGCTGTTTTTT
>many|TRBJ2-1|TRBD2|TRBV6-5
CASSYPVGAGEDFNEQFF
TGTGCCAGCAGTTACCCGGTGGGAGCGGGAGAGGATTTCAATGAGCAGTTCTTC
>few|TRBJ2-1|TRBD2|TRBV20-1
CSAREPSGSVGSYNEQFF
TGCAGTGCGCGGGAGCCCTCCGGGAGCGTCGGCTCCTACAATGAGCAGTTCTTC
>few|TRBJ2-1|NA|TRBV9
CASSPTDNEQFF
TGTGCCAGCAGTCCGACGGACAATGAGCAGTTCTTC
>NA|TRBJ2-7|TRBD1|TRBV5-6
CASSSGTGNYEQYF
TGTGCCAGCAGCTCCGGGACAGGGAACTACGAGCAGTACTTC
>NA|TRBJ2-7|NA|TRBV13
CASSLGGERKYEQYF
TGTGCCAGCAGCTTAGGAGGGGAGAGAAAATACGAGCAGTACTTC
>few|TRBJ2-7|TRBD2|TRBV19
CASTLAGGADEQYF
TGTGCCAGTACCCTCGCGGGAGGGGCGGACGAGCAGTACTTC
>many|TRBJ2-3|NA|TRBV15
CATLRDSRTDTQYF
TGTGCCACCTTAAGAGACAGCCGCACAGATACGCAGTATTTT
>many|TRBJ1-1|NA|TRBV5-1
CASSEGGTEAFF
TGCGCCAGCAGCGAGGGAGGGACTGAAGCTTTCTTT
>NA|TRBJ2-7|NA|TRBV12-5
CASVGPSYEQYF
TGTGCTAGTGTCGGCCCCTCCTACGAGCAGTACTTC
>few|TRBJ1-1|NA|TRBV20-1
CSARVLGEGGEAFF
TGCAGTGCTAGAGTGTTAGGGGAAGGCGGTGAAGCTTTCTTT
>NA|TRBJ2-7|NA|TRBV27
CASSFKSTYEQYF
TGTGCCAGCAGCTTTAAGAGTACCTACGAGCAGTACTTC
>few|TRBJ1-2|NA|TRBV20-1
CSASIGTGVEYGYTF
TGCAGTGCTAGCATTGGCACGGGGGTTGAGTATGGCTACACCTTC
>few|TRBJ2-2|TRBD2|TRBV11-2
CASSLFLSLAGGPNTGELFF
TGTGCCAGCAGCTTATTTTTGTCGCTAGCGGGGGGGCCGAACACCGGGGAGCTGTTTTTT
>NA|TRBJ1-1|TRBD1|TRBV6-1
CASTDPRDRNTEAFF
TGTGCCAGCACCGACCCCCGGGACAGAAACACTGAAGCTTTCTTT
>once|TRBJ2-7|NA|TRBV2
CASSGPARGQYF
TGTGCCAGCAGCGGACCTGCTCGAGGGCAGTACTTC
>many|TRBJ2-7|NA|TRBV29-1
CSVEADAYEQYF
TGCAGCGTTGAGGCGGATGCCTACGAGCAGTACTTC
>few|TRBJ2-5|NA|TRBV20-1
CSARRETQYF
TGCAGTGCTAGAAGAGAGACCCAGTACTTC
>NA|TRBJ1-1|NA|TRBV6-2/TRBV6-3
CASSAPRDRNTEAFF
TGTGCCAGCAGTGCGCCCAGGGACCGGAACACTGAAGCTTTCTTT
>NA|TRBJ2-1|TRBD2|TRBV7-9
CASSLGSLADPNEQFF
TGTGCCAGCAGCTTAGGTAGTCTAGCGGATCCCAATGAGCAGTTCTTC
>NA|TRBJ2-7|NA|TRBV5-8
CASSSPTRTLYEQYF
TGTGCCAGCAGCTCGCCGACTAGAACTCTCTACGAGCAGTACTTC
>many|TRBJ2-6|NA|TRBV12-3/TRBV12-4
CASSYSSGANVLTF
TGTGCCAGCAGTTACTCCTCTGGGGCCAACGTCCTGACTTTC
>few|TRBJ2-6|TRBD1|TRBV6-1
CASRAPGLTGVVGVLTF
TGTGCCAGCAGGGCCCCGGGCTTGACAGGGGTCGTTGGCGTCCTGACTTTC
>NA|TRBJ2-3|TRBD1|TRBV7-9
CASSLRPTGYTDTQYF
TGTGCCAGCAGCTTAAGGCCGACAGGGTACACAGATACGCAGTATTTT
>NA|TRBJ2-7|NA|TRBV27
CASSPPPLRGASYEQYF
TGTGCCAGCAGTCCCCCTCCTTTACGCGGAGCTTCCTACGAGCAGTACTTC
>few|TRBJ2-3|TRBD1|TRBV24-1
CATSDAGTAQYF
TGTGCCACCAGTGACGCCGGGACAGCGCAGTATTTT
>many|TRBJ1-1|TRBD1|TRBV9
CASSVGGDSEAFF
TGTGCCAGCAGCGTAGGGGGGGACAGTGAAGCTTTCTTT
>NA|TRBJ1-6|NA|TRBV5-1
CASSFWALRNSPLHF
TGCGCCAGCAGCTTCTGGGCACTTAGGAATTCACCCCTCCACTTT
>NA|TRBJ2-7|NA|TRBV29-1
CSVEGTDSSYEQHF
TGCAGCGTTGAAGGGACGGATAGCTCCTACGAGCAGCACTTC
>once|TRBJ2-7|TRBD1|TRBV3-1
CACSQSPGQGVEQYF
TGTGCCTGCAGCCAATCTCCGGGACAGGGGGTCGAGCAGTACTTC
>few|TRBJ2-1|TRBD2|TRBV28
CASSFLASGDNEQFF
TGTGCCAGCAGTTTTTTGGCTAGCGGGGACAATGAGCAGTTCTTC
>NA|TRBJ2-7|TRBD2|TRBV27
CASSLRAGDLYEQYF
TGTGCCAGCAGTTTACGAGCGGGAGATCTTTACGAGCAGTACTTC